A single sample gave rise to the 30 T cell receptor beta chains below, sequenced in a study of T cell changes during pregnancy in multiple sclerosis. Libraries were prepared by immunoSEQ multiplex PCR; TCRdb keeps only in-frame clonotypes and omits some of them. The table lists roughly 84,000 clones, 90% to 95% of them singletons. The sequencing used peripheral blood, collected in the third trimester of pregnancy. The origin of the receptors is a female donor in good health, enrolled as a control in a pregnancy study.

This clone appeared once. This chain connects TRBV7-2 to TRBJ2-2; D gene unclear. The CDR3 has 13 amino acids. Per germline, CDR1 SGHTA and CDR2 FQGNSA. Deletions cut 4 bases from V and 7 bases from J, with 10 bases between. The CDR3 protein is CASSSSIGGELFF. The DNA for the CDR3 is TGTGCCAGCAGCTCGAGTATTGGCGGGGAGCTGTTTTTT.

This clone has a single count. V usage is TRBV4-1 and J usage is TRBJ2-1; 10 nucleotides agree with TRBD2. This CDR3 comprises 17 residues. V was clipped by 3 bases and J by 4 bases; unmatched bases: 9. The germline V gene encodes CDR1 MGHRA and CDR2 YSYEKL. In DNA form, the CDR3 reads TGCGCCAGCAGCCATCCCAGCGGGAGGGATAGGTACAATGAGCAGTTCTTC. It codes for CASSHPSGRDRYNEQFF.

The CDR3 nucleotides read TGTGCCAGCAGGGACAGGGTTAACACCGGGGAGCTGTTTTTT. Translating it yields CASRDRVNTGELFF. The chain links TRBV2 to TRBJ2-2, with TRBD1 matching 8 bases. V trimming: 6 bases; J trimming: 2 bases; junction bases outside the gene matches: 2. CDR3 length: 14 amino acids. Germline values: CDR1 SNHLY, CDR2 FYNNEI.

This clone has a single count. CDR3: CASSQDLSWKTQYF. The CDR3 region has the DNA TGTGCCAGCAGCCAAGATCTTAGCTGGAAGACCCAGTACTTC. The chain is built from TRBV14 and TRBJ2-5, with unresolved D. Germline CDR1 is SGHDN and CDR2 is FVKESK. Trimming took 0 bases from V and 6 from J, leaving 11 bases between them. This CDR3 contains 14 residues.

The chain links TRBV27 to TRBJ2-7; the D gene is possibly TRBD2 (5 bases). The CDR3 loop spans 14 amino acids. Trimming cost V 4 bases and J 7 bases, with 17 bases left between them. Germline V gene data show CDR1 as MNHEY and CDR2 as SMNVEV (reference sequence). The CDR3 region is CASSSGNPPREQYF. DNA for the CDR3: TGTGCCAGCAGTTCCGGGAATCCTCCGCGGGAGCAGTACTTC.

V usage is TRBV19 and J usage is TRBJ2-1; perhaps TRBD2 as D (6 bases). CDR3 length equals 12 residues. The V end was cut by 10 bases, the J end by 6 bases, with 13 bases between. Germline CDR1 is LNHDA and CDR2 is SQIVND (reference sequence). In DNA, the CDR3 is TGTGCCACAGGGTTTAGCGGCAATGAGCAGTTCTTC. Protein product: CATGFSGNEQFF.

V usage is TRBV5-4 and J usage is TRBJ2-7; D not certain. CDR3 length: 13 residues. With 0 bases removed from V and 1 base from J, the gap between germline ends came to 5 bases. Germline CDR1 and CDR2: SGHNT and YYREEE (reference sequence). The CDR3 spells CASSLAGSYEQYF. DNA for the CDR3: TGTGCCAGCAGCTTGGCAGGATCCTACGAGCAGTACTTC. Combining the CDR3 with reference TRBV5-4 and TRBJ2-7 gives the whole variable domain ETGVTQSPTHLIKTRGQQVTLRCSSQSGHNTVSWYQQALGQGPQFIFQYYREEENGRGNFPPRFSGLQFPNYSSELNVNALELDDSALYLCASSLAGSYEQYFGPGTRLTVT.

This clone was observed a single time. The chain has TRBV4-1 and TRBJ2-4; tentatively, D is TRBD1 (6 bases). V lost 1 base and J 9 bases, leaving 13 bases between the germline ends. The CDR3 runs to 14 residues. Looked up from germline, CDR1 is MGHRA and CDR2 is YSYEKL. The CDR3 nucleotides read TGCGCCAGCAGCCAAGGCAGGGGCCCGGGCATTCAGTACTTC. This codes for CASSQGRGPGIQYF.

V gene TRBV28 combines with J gene TRBJ2-2, with TRBD2 matching over 10 bases. Losses at the gene ends were 6 bases for V and 8 bases for J; bases not matched to a gene: 15. The CDR3 extends over 17 amino acids. CDR1 is MDHEN, CDR2 SYDVKM, per germline. CDR3: CASRQPGLASHGGELFF. The DNA of the CDR3 is TGTGCCAGCAGACAGCCGGGACTAGCGTCCCATGGTGGGGAGCTGTTTTTT.

The chain links TRBV7-2 to TRBJ1-2; no reliable D call. V lost 8 bases and J lost 2, with 15 bases in between. The germline CDR1 and CDR2 sequences are SGHTA and FQGNSA. This CDR3 comprises 14 residues. The chain's CDR3 is CASGSRGLNYGYTF. In DNA, the CDR3 is TGTGCCAGCGGGTCTCGGGGTTTGAACTATGGCTACACCTTC. The whole variable domain, filled in from reference TRBV7-2 and TRBJ1-2, reads GAGVSQSPSNKVTEKGKDVELRCDPISGHTALYWYRQSLGQGLEFLIYFQGNSAPDKSGLPSDRFSAERTGGSVSTLTIQRTQQEDSAVYLCASGSRGLNYGYTFGSGTRLTVV.

This chain uses TRBV28 with TRBJ1-2, with 9 bases lining up with TRBD1. The CDR3 has 15 amino acids. J was trimmed by 4 bases and V by 6 bases; bases with no gene match: 9. The V gene's germline CDR1 is MDHEN and CDR2 SYDVKM. The CDR3 reads CASSTLPGQGYGYTF. CDR3 nucleotide sequence: TGTGCCAGCAGCACCCTTCCGGGACAGGGCTATGGCTACACCTTC.

This clone was observed once. The chain links TRBV5-1 to TRBJ2-7, with 10 bases matching TRBD1. The V gene end was trimmed by 1 base and the J gene end by 5 bases; junction bases not matched to a gene: 3. This CDR3 region has 14 residues. CDR1 and CDR2 from the germline V gene are SGHRS and YFSETQ. CDR3 nucleotides: TGCGCCAGCAGCTTGCAGACAGGGGGCGACGAGCAGTACTTC. Translating it yields CASSLQTGGDEQYF.

The chain recombines TRBV28 with TRBJ2-1; 9 nucleotides line up with TRBD2. J lost 5 bases, V lost 5 bases, and 10 bases had no gene match. Germline lookup yields CDR1 MDHEN and CDR2 SYDVKM. CDR3 length: 16 amino acids. The CDR3 here is CASSPVGSGSDNEQFF. The DNA of the CDR3 is TGTGCCAGCAGTCCCGTAGGTAGCGGGAGCGACAATGAGCAGTTCTTC.

CDR3 in amino acids: CASSLAYQPQHF. The CDR3 nucleotides are TGTGCCAGCAGCTTGGCCTATCAGCCCCAGCATTTT. The chain uses TRBV7-8 and TRBJ1-5; the D is unclear. In germline, CDR1 is SGHVS, CDR2 FQNEAQ. V was clipped by 3 bases and J by 5 bases, with 5 bases between them. This CDR3 is built from 12 residues.

The J gene is TRBJ2-7, the V gene TRBV10-1; D not certain. Germline-derived CDR1 and CDR2 are WNHNN and SYGVQD (reference sequence). The CDR3 spans 11 residues. Trimming took 8 bases from V and 6 from J, leaving 11 bases between them. CDR3 bases: TGCGCCAGCTTACCGAGAAGCGAGCAGTACTTC. Residues: CASLPRSEQYF.

V is TRBV5-1 and J is TRBJ1-3, with 7 nucleotides matching TRBD1. Germline CDR1 SGHRS, CDR2 YFSETQ. J gave up 0 bases and V 4 bases, and 4 bases lay outside the gene matches. This CDR3 contains 15 residues. CDR3 protein: CASSLGTDSGNTIYF. CDR3 coding DNA: TGCGCCAGCAGCCTAGGGACAGACTCTGGAAACACCATATATTTT. The entire variable domain, with the rest obtained from reference TRBV5-1 and TRBJ1-3, is as follows: KAGVTQTPRYLIKTRGQQVTLSCSPISGHRSVSWYQQTPGQGLQFLFEYFSETQRNKGNFPGRFSGRQFSNSRSEMNVSTLELGDSALYLCASSLGTDSGNTIYFGEGSWLTVV.

The V gene is TRBV6-1, the J gene TRBJ2-7; a weak D match, TRBD1 (5 bases). The CDR3 runs to 14 residues. The germline V gene encodes CDR1 MNHNS and CDR2 SASEGT. The ends were cut back, 2 bases at V and 5 bases at J, with 13 bases in the middle. CDR3 residues: CASSEFQGFNEQYF. CDR3 coding DNA: TGTGCCAGCAGTGAATTTCAGGGATTTAACGAGCAGTACTTC.

The chain combines TRBV5-6 with TRBJ2-7; D remains unclear. Between the trimmed V and J ends, which lost 0 bases and 4 bases, there was a span of 11 bases. CDR3 size: 14 residues. Germline V gene data show CDR1 as SGHDT and CDR2 as YYEEEE. CDR3 nucleotides: TGTGCCAGCAGCTTGGAAGAGTTACAGTACGAGCAGTACTTC. Translation: CASSLEELQYEQYF. Looking up the rest from reference TRBV5-6 and TRBJ2-7 gives the full variable domain: DAGVTQSPTHLIKTRGQQVTLRCSPKSGHDTVSWYQQALGQGPQFIFQYYEEEERQRGNFPDRFSGHQFPNYSSELNVNALLLGDSALYLCASSLEELQYEQYFGPGTRLTVT.

The chain uses TRBV5-1 and TRBJ2-2; a possible D gene is TRBD1 (5 bases). CDR1 and CDR2 from the germline V gene are SGHRS and YFSETQ. The CDR3 loop spans 14 amino acids. Trimming stripped 4 bases from V and 2 bases from J, with 9 bases between. The CDR3 spells CASSTGQNTGELFF. DNA of the CDR3: TGCGCCAGCAGCACAGGACAAAACACCGGGGAGCTGTTTTTT.

CDR3 sequence: CASKGDSNTGELFF. In DNA form, the CDR3 reads TGTGCCAGCAAAGGGGACTCCAACACCGGGGAGCTGTTTTTT. This rearrangement joins TRBV6-5 to TRBJ2-2; possible D gene TRBD2, 6 bases. The CDR3 runs to 14 residues. Germline V lookup: CDR1 MNHEY, CDR2 SVGAGI. The V and J ends lost 7 bases and 2 bases respectively, with 11 bases between them.

V usage is TRBV5-8 and J usage is TRBJ2-7; 8 bases are a match to TRBD2. The CDR3 consists of 15 residues. With 3 bases clipped from V and 2 bases from J, the junction kept 7 bases outside the gene matches. CDR1 is SGHTS, CDR2 YDEGEE, per germline. CDR3 bases: TGTGCCAGCAGCTCGGCGGGGGGTCGAACCTACGAGCAGTACTTC. It yields the protein CASSSAGGRTYEQYF.

The chain joins TRBV19 to TRBJ2-3; no clear D gene. The germline V and J ends were trimmed by 3 bases and 2 bases, with 9 bases remaining between them. CDR1 and CDR2 from the germline V gene are LNHDA and SQIVND (reference sequence). The CDR3 totals 14 residues. The CDR3 region has the DNA TGTGCCAGTAGTATCCGAAGCTTCACAGATACGCAGTATTTT. This gives the protein CASSIRSFTDTQYF. Filled out from reference TRBV19 and TRBJ2-3, the complete variable domain reads DGGITQSPKYLFRKEGQNVTLSCEQNLNHDAMYWYRQDPGQGLRLIYYSQIVNDFQKGDIAEGYSVSREKKESFPLTVTSAQKNPTAFYLCASSIRSFTDTQYFGPGTRLTVL.

This chain links TRBV9 with TRBJ2-3; D gene unclear. Germline V gene sequence: CDR1 SGDLS, CDR2 YYNGEE. Trimming removed 0 bases at V and 5 bases at J, with 19 bases between. The CDR3 is made up of 17 amino acids. CDR3 nucleotide sequence: TGTGCCAGCAGCGTAGGTGGAGCGTCCCTCCGAGGAGATACGCAGTATTTT. Protein: CASSVGGASLRGDTQYF.

The chain links TRBV4-1 to TRBJ1-4, with 7 bases aligning to TRBD1. V was clipped by 0 bases and J by 6 bases; unmatched bases: 7. Germline V gene data show CDR1 as MGHRA and CDR2 as YSYEKL. CDR3 length: 16 residues. DNA for the CDR3: TGCGCCAGCAGCCAAGACCCACAGGGGCACTATGAAAAACTGTTTTTT. Protein product: CASSQDPQGHYEKLFF.

The J gene is TRBJ2-3, the V gene TRBV30; TRBD1 agrees at 10 bases. V trimming: 4 bases; J trimming: 4 bases; junction bases outside the gene matches: 8. This CDR3 has 15 amino acids. The germline gives CDR1 GTSNPN, CDR2 SVGIG (reference sequence). CDR3 DNA: TGTGCCTGGAATCCGGGACAGGGGCCAGCAGATACGCAGTATTTT. Its protein product is CAWNPGQGPADTQYF.

The V gene is TRBV7-6, the J gene TRBJ2-7, with 9 nucleotides matching TRBD2. V dropped 3 bases and J dropped 5; count of bases not matched to a gene: 8. The CDR3 has 15 residues. Germline lookup yields CDR1 SGHVS and CDR2 FNYEAQ. CDR3 bases: TGTGCCAGCAGCTTTGGCGGGAGGGGATTCGACGAGCAGTACTTC. The encoded protein is CASSFGGRGFDEQYF.

This clone was counted once. The chain joins TRBV2 to TRBJ2-2; a possible D gene is TRBD1 (5 bases). The CDR3 runs 14 residues. V was clipped by 4 bases and J by 3 bases, with 9 bases between them. Germline lookup yields CDR1 SNHLY and CDR2 FYNNEI. CDR3 residues: CASSVVTDTGELFF. The DNA for the CDR3 is TGTGCCAGCAGTGTTGTGACAGACACCGGGGAGCTGTTTTTT.

The V gene is TRBV9, the J gene TRBJ2-2; 9 positions agree with TRBD2. The CDR3 spans 18 residues. Trimming removed 3 bases from V and 0 bases from J; junction bases left unmatched: 9. The germline V gene has CDR1 SGDLS and CDR2 YYNGEE. CDR3 coding DNA: TGTGCCAGCAGCGACCTGACTAGCGGTACCGCGAACACCGGGGAGCTGTTTTTT. Translation: CASSDLTSGTANTGELFF.

The genes are TRBV27 and TRBJ2-3; 14 nucleotides line up with TRBD2. The CDR3 is made up of 17 amino acids. V was pared by 5 bases and J by 4 bases, with 8 bases of the junction left unmatched. The germline gives CDR1 MNHEY, CDR2 SMNVEV (reference sequence). CDR3 in amino acids: CASSPGLAGVKADTQYF. CDR3 bases: TGTGCCAGCAGTCCGGGACTAGCGGGAGTTAAGGCAGATACGCAGTATTTT.

The rearrangement joins TRBV19 to TRBJ1-1; TRBD1 aligns across 9 bases. Germline V CDR1 and CDR2: LNHDA, SQIVND (reference sequence). The V segment lost 9 bases and the J segment 2 bases; nucleotides outside the gene matches: 7. The CDR3 spans 14 residues. CDR3 coding DNA: TGTGCCAGCGTTAGACAGGGGGTCAACACTGAAGCTTTCTTT. This translates into CASVRQGVNTEAFF.